These T cell receptor beta chains were read from a single sample in a study of PD-L1 blockade in urothelial cancer. Profiling relied on immunoSEQ multiplex PCR, and the TCRdb table lists in-frame clones only, not all of them. The sample has 25,000 to 35,000 clones, about 87% seen once. This specimen was PBMCs, taken around atezolizumab (anti-PD-L1) treatment. All receptors come from a man aged 45 to 65 with urothelial cancer. Both conserved end residues are part of each CDR3. The size entry is marked missing in some rows and otherwise reads once, few, many or a size class.

V,size,CDR3
TRBV14,NA,CASSQVPLALTDTQYF
TRBV5-4,NA,CASSLSRGGTAKNIQYF
TRBV2,NA,CASSEGQGAGGYTF
TRBV5-1,NA,CASCSVPTANYGYTF
TRBV18,NA,CASSYDTARYFSGNTIYF
TRBV27,NA,CASSLTTSGSIDEQFF
TRBV5-1,NA,CASSLVGEGSYEQYF
TRBV11-2,NA,CASSFWLAHEQYF
TRBV5-1,NA,CASSTGLAGGGVVADTQYF
TRBV5-1,NA,CASRAGGSYNEQFF
TRBV2,few,CASSDSRQLYGYTF
TRBV7-2,NA,CASSLIQDEPGGTQYF
TRBV2,few,CASRGSPGELFF
TRBV7-8,NA,CASSLRREINEQFF
TRBV7-9,NA,CASSLGRGFGQPQHF
TRBV2,NA,CASSGRENTEAFF
TRBV19,NA,CASSIDKSRVADQPQHF
TRBV18,NA,CASSPTGNYGYTF
TRBV11-2,NA,CASSLGGTGDNQPQHF
TRBV4-3,NA,CASSPHLAGAQYF
TRBV2,NA,CASIVRTVYNEQFF
TRBV18,once,CASRRGTGNTIYF
TRBV19,NA,CASSMGGLAGYEQYF
TRBV4-3,NA,CASSLLADGYNEQFF